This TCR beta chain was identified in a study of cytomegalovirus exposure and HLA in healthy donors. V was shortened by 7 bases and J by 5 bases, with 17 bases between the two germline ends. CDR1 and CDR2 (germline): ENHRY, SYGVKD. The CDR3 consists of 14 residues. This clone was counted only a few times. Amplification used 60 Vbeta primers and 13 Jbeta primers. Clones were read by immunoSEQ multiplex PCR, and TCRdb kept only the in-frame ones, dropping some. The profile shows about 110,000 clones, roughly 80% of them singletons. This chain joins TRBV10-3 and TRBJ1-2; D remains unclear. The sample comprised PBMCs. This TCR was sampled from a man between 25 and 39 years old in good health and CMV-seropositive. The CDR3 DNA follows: TGTGCCATCAAAGGCGAGGTCCTATCATATGGCTACACCTTC. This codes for CAIKGEVLSYGYTF.